The 23 T cell receptor beta chains below come from one sample, sequenced in a study of T-cell reconstitution after alpha-beta-depleted transplantation in children. The library targeted TCRbeta and was prepared with unique molecular identifiers. Each CDR3 protein is one row after TCRdb ran MiXCR on the PCR reads. The sample yields about 540,000 distinct CDR3 sequences, about 16% seen once. Specimen: PBMCs from the stem cell graft donor, collected from the stem cell graft. These receptors originate from a human donor who donated a stem cell graft to a child with acute lymphoblastic leukemia.

The V and J genes are TRBV4-1 and TRBJ2-5, with 10 bases lining up with TRBD2. The CDR3 has 16 residues. V lost 1 base and J lost 6; bases outside the gene matches: 8. Germline assignment: CDR1 MGHRA and CDR2 YSYEKL. The CDR3 region is CASSQGLASGRKTQYF. The CDR3 nucleotides are TGCGCCAGCAGCCAAGGATTGGCTAGCGGGAGAAAGACCCAGTACTTC.

This clonotype was detected only a few times. The chain uses TRBV25-1 and TRBJ2-1; D is perhaps TRBD2 (6 bases). Germline CDR1 MGHDK, CDR2 SYGVNS. V lost 4 bases and J 9 bases, leaving 13 bases between the germline ends. The CDR3 spans 13 residues. The DNA for the CDR3 is TGTGCCAGCAGTGGGACTACGCGCCGTGAGCAGTTCTTC. Its protein product is CASSGTTRREQFF.

This clonotype occurred a few times. V gene TRBV4-1 combines with J gene TRBJ2-2; D unresolved. V was shortened by 0 bases and J by 6 bases, with 11 bases between the two germline ends. Germline CDR1 is MGHRA and CDR2 is YSYEKL. CDR3 length equals 15 residues. The CDR3 protein is CASSQDAFRAGELFF. The CDR3, as DNA: TGCGCCAGCAGCCAAGATGCATTTAGGGCCGGGGAGCTGTTTTTT.

A few counts support this clonotype. This sequence joins TRBV20-1 and TRBJ1-6, with TRBD1 identical over 8 bases. Germline V lookup: CDR1 DFQATT, CDR2 SNEGSKA (reference sequence). Unmatched junction bases numbered 4, after V lost 5 bases and J lost 4 bases. There are 14 residues in the CDR3. The CDR3 bases are TGCAGTGCTCGTAGACAGGGGTATAATTCACCCCTCCACTTT. Amino acid sequence: CSARRQGYNSPLHF.

This chain joins TRBV27 and TRBJ2-7; 9 nucleotides agree with TRBD2. Unmatched junction bases numbered 16, after V lost 4 bases and J lost 0 bases. The CDR3 has 19 residues. Germline V lookup: CDR1 MNHEY, CDR2 SMNVEV (reference sequence). The CDR3 nucleotides read TGTGCCAGCAGTTCCAAACTGCCCCTAGCGGGGTTTTCCTCCTACGAGCAGTACTTC. Residues: CASSSKLPLAGFSSYEQYF.

The chain combines TRBV12-3 or TRBV12-4 with TRBJ2-2; D uncertain. The CDR3 loop spans 16 amino acids. The V end was cut by 5 bases, the J end by 0 bases, with 13 bases between. CDR3 bases: TGTGCCAGCAGTCTCCTTATCGGCGCGAACACCGGGGAGCTGTTTTTT. Its translation is CASSLLIGANTGELFF.

The chain links TRBV5-1 to TRBJ2-1; the D call may be TRBD1 or TRBD2 (6 bases each). This CDR3 has 13 amino acids. CDR1 and CDR2 from the germline V gene are SGHRS and YFSETQ. V lost 9 bases and J 6 bases, leaving 16 bases between the germline ends. The CDR3 bases are TGCGCCATGCGGAGGGGGTCCCTCAATGAGCAGTTCTTC. Amino acid sequence: CAMRRGSLNEQFF.

The chain combines TRBV3-1 with TRBJ2-7, with 10 bases identical to TRBD2. There are 16 residues in the CDR3. The J segment lost 4 bases and the V segment lost 4 bases, leaving 10 bases of the junction unmatched. Germline lookup yields CDR1 LGHDT and CDR2 YNNKEL (reference sequence). For the CDR3, the DNA is TGTGCCAGCAGCCTATTTCCCGGACTAGCGGTATACGAGCAGTACTTC. It specifies CASSLFPGLAVYEQYF.

There are many counts of this clonotype. J is TRBJ1-5 and V is TRBV5-5; D call uncertain. Trimming took 0 bases from V and 4 from J, leaving 5 bases between them. This CDR3 is 13 amino acids long. CDR1 SGHKS and CDR2 YYEKEE come from the germline V gene (reference sequence). CDR3 sequence (DNA): TGTGCCAGCAGCTTGGACGCAAATCAGCCCCAGCATTTT. This gives the protein CASSLDANQPQHF.

This clonotype was counted only a few times. This chain connects TRBV7-2 to TRBJ2-1, with unresolved D. This CDR3 region has 14 residues. Trimming cost V 0 bases and J 8 bases, with 11 bases left between them. Germline values: CDR1 SGHTA, CDR2 FQGNSA. The CDR3 bases are TGTGCCAGCAGCTTAGCTCGGCTTGTGGATGAGCAGTTCTTC. Protein sequence: CASSLARLVDEQFF.

The rearrangement joins TRBV5-1 to TRBJ2-7; 13 bases agree with TRBD2. CDR3 length: 16 residues. V dropped 0 bases and J dropped 4; count of bases not matched to a gene: 4. CDR1 and CDR2 (germline): SGHRS, YFSETQ. The chain's CDR3 is CASSLGLAGGFYEQYF. The CDR3 bases are TGCGCCAGCAGCTTGGGACTAGCGGGAGGATTTTACGAGCAGTACTTC.

This clonotype was found many times. The chain employs TRBV12-3 or TRBV12-4 and TRBJ2-1; D is uncertain. Deletions cut 7 bases from V and 10 bases from J, with 14 bases between. The CDR3 is made up of 12 amino acids. CDR3 nucleotides: TGTGCCAGCAATTCCCTTGGCCCCGAGCAGTTCTTC. Its translation: CASNSLGPEQFF.

There are a few counts of this clonotype. This CDR3 reads CASLRDGVSYEQYF. The CDR3 bases are TGTGCCAGCCTTAGGGACGGAGTCTCCTACGAGCAGTACTTC. The chain joins TRBV6-1 to TRBJ2-7; D may be TRBD1 or TRBD2 (5 bases each). V was clipped by 8 bases and J by 0 bases, with 14 bases between them. Looked up from germline, CDR1 is MNHNS and CDR2 is SASEGT. The CDR3 sequence is 14 residues long.

This clonotype occurred a few times. This chain joins TRBV15 and TRBJ2-5; D gene unclear. Trimming cost V 4 bases and J 2 bases, with 5 bases left between them. CDR3 length: 12 residues. The germline V gene encodes CDR1 LNHNV and CDR2 YYDKDF (reference sequence). CDR3 sequence (DNA): TGTGCCACCAGCACGACTCAAGAGACCCAGTACTTC. Translating it yields CATSTTQETQYF. Full variable domain (remainder filled in from reference TRBV15 and TRBJ2-5): DAMVIQNPRYQVTQFGKPVTLSCSQTLNHNVMYWYQQKSSQAPKLLFHYYDKDFNNEADTPDNFQSRRPNTSFCFLDIRSPGLGDTAMYLCATSTTQETQYFGPGTRLLVL.

The chain is built from TRBV20-1 and TRBJ2-1; unclear D gene. The CDR3 is 14 residues long. V lost 6 bases, J lost 1 base, and 13 bases lay in between. Germline V lookup: CDR1 DFQATT, CDR2 SNEGSKA (reference sequence). CDR3 region: CSAPKRASYNEQFF. CDR3 nucleotide sequence: TGCAGTGCCCCAAAGAGAGCGTCCTACAATGAGCAGTTCTTC.

The chain is built from TRBV20-1 and TRBJ2-2; 7 positions agree with TRBD1. The V gene's germline CDR1 is DFQATT and CDR2 SNEGSKA (reference sequence). The CDR3 is 16 amino acids. The trim removed 1 base at V and 3 bases at J, leaving 8 bases unmatched. The CDR3 DNA reads as TGCAGTGCTAGAGCCTGGGGGACAGCGGACACCGGGGAGCTGTTTTTT. This codes for CSARAWGTADTGELFF.

This clonotype was seen more than once but under ten times. The V and J genes are TRBV13 and TRBJ2-2; D unresolved. Trimming took 3 bases from V and 2 from J, leaving 10 bases between them. Per germline, CDR1 PRHDT and CDR2 FYEKMQ (reference sequence). The CDR3 runs 15 residues. CDR3 sequence reads: CASSLVTLNTGELFF. The CDR3 nucleotides read TGTGCCAGCAGCTTGGTGACACTTAACACCGGGGAGCTGTTTTTT.

The chain employs TRBV15 and TRBJ1-2; 7 bases map to TRBD1. J gave up 1 base and V 0 bases, and 5 bases lay outside the gene matches. This CDR3 region has 16 residues. Germline V CDR1 and CDR2: LNHNV, YYDKDF (reference sequence). The CDR3 DNA reads as TGTGCCACCAGCAGAGACGGACAGGAAGGTAACTATGGCTACACCTTC. Translation: CATSRDGQEGNYGYTF. The full variable domain, completed using reference TRBV15 and TRBJ1-2, is DAMVIQNPRYQVTQFGKPVTLSCSQTLNHNVMYWYQQKSSQAPKLLFHYYDKDFNNEADTPDNFQSRRPNTSFCFLDIRSPGLGDTAMYLCATSRDGQEGNYGYTFGSGTRLTVV.

This clonotype was seen a handful of times. J is TRBJ2-7 and V is TRBV5-1; D not resolved. The CDR3 sequence is 9 residues long. Germline CDR1 reads SGHRS; CDR2 reads YFSETQ. V was pared by 6 bases and J by 7 bases, with 5 bases between. CDR3 sequence reads: CASTQEQYF. CDR3 coding DNA: TGCGCCAGCACCCAGGAGCAGTACTTC. Drawing the rest from reference TRBV5-1 and TRBJ2-7, the complete variable domain is KAGVTQTPRYLIKTRGQQVTLSCSPISGHRSVSWYQQTPGQGLQFLFEYFSETQRNKGNFPGRFSGRQFSNSRSEMNVSTLELGDSALYLCASTQEQYFGPGTRLTVT.

This clonotype was found a few times. The chain couples TRBV5-1 to TRBJ1-2, with a tentative D call TRBD1 (5 bases). From germline, CDR1 is SGHRS and CDR2 YFSETQ. There are 13 residues in the CDR3. Trimming took 0 bases from V and 4 from J, leaving 7 bases between them. The CDR3: CASSLGQPYGYTF. The CDR3, as DNA: TGCGCCAGCAGCTTGGGACAGCCCTATGGCTACACCTTC. The variable domain in full, with the rest retrieved from reference TRBV5-1 and TRBJ1-2, is KAGVTQTPRYLIKTRGQQVTLSCSPISGHRSVSWYQQTPGQGLQFLFEYFSETQRNKGNFPGRFSGRQFSNSRSEMNVSTLELGDSALYLCASSLGQPYGYTFGSGTRLTVV.

The rearrangement links TRBV20-1 to TRBJ2-7; D gene unclear. Germline V gene sequence: CDR1 DFQATT, CDR2 SNEGSKA (reference sequence). V dropped 1 base and J dropped 3 bases, with 16 bases sitting between them. The CDR3 consists of 15 residues. This CDR3 reads CSARVRGILNYEQYF. The CDR3 DNA sequence: TGCAGTGCTAGAGTAAGAGGTATACTGAACTACGAGCAGTACTTC.

The chain couples TRBV4-1 to TRBJ2-7; no definite D call. CDR1 MGHRA and CDR2 YSYEKL come from the germline V gene. V was cut by 5 bases and J by 1 base, with 15 bases left in between. This CDR3 is built from 15 residues. The CDR3 region is CASSLLTVRSYEQYF. CDR3 bases: TGCGCCAGCAGCTTACTCACAGTGCGGTCCTACGAGCAGTACTTC.

J is TRBJ2-1 and V is TRBV7-9; 13 bases agree with TRBD2. Germline lookup yields CDR1 SEHNR and CDR2 FQNEAQ (reference sequence). CDR3 length: 16 amino acids. The J segment lost 8 bases and the V segment lost 1 base, leaving 5 bases of the junction unmatched. CDR3 residues: CASSLGTSGRGDEQFF. The CDR3 DNA reads as TGTGCCAGCAGCTTAGGGACTAGCGGGAGAGGGGATGAGCAGTTCTTC.